This T cell receptor beta chain was observed in a study of T cell responses to AZD1222 COVID-19 vaccine. Study-wide results and caveats: Clonal diversity may have been underestimated, and the donors were mostly white British, with more females than males. Repertoires were sampled only after the peak T cell response. Baseline serology detected seropositivity in only five to seven AZD1222 recipients.

A word on this clone: The antigen is unknown.

The V and J ends lost 2 bases and 3 bases respectively, with 13 bases between them. The length of the CDR3 is 16 residues. Germline V gene sequence: CDR1 LNHDA, CDR2 SQIVND (reference sequence). The repertoire was sequenced with immunoSEQ multiplex PCR; TCRdb's copy has only in-frame clones and lacks some. The table records roughly 140,000 clones, 85% to 90% of them present only once. This TCR was sampled from an adult in good health. This rearrangement joins TRBV19 to TRBJ2-2, with D perhaps matching TRBD2 (5 bases). The specimen comprised peripheral blood, sampled on day 0 of AZD1222 vaccination. The DNA of the CDR3 is TGTGCCAGTAGTATACAGTGGGAGCGATACACCGGGGAGCTGTTTTTT. This translates into CASSIQWERYTGELFF.